This passage covers 27 T cell receptor beta chains from one sample sequenced in a study of blood T cell repertoires in COVID-19. Using immunoSEQ multiplex PCR, the repertoire was profiled, and TCRdb retains in-frame clones only, with some absent. Altogether 130,000 to 150,000 clones are present, about 87% being singletons, with the ten largest covering approximately 40%. The source material was peripheral blood. These receptors were collected from a man aged 45 to 65 who had recovered from COVID-19.

V is TRBV7-2 and J is TRBJ1-5; D gene unclear. The V gene lost 0 bases and the J gene lost 5 bases, with 5 bases spanning the gap. CDR1 is SGHTA, CDR2 FQGNSA, per germline. The CDR3 totals 13 residues. The CDR3 reads CASSLAGDQPQHF. CDR3 DNA: TGTGCCAGCAGCTTAGCCGGGGATCAGCCCCAGCATTTT.

V and J are TRBV3-1 (or the pseudogene TRBV3-2) and TRBJ2-1, with 7 bases aligning to TRBD1. CDR1 is LGHDT, CDR2 YNNKEL, per germline (reference sequence). CDR3 size: 15 residues. With V trimmed by 4 bases and J by 7 bases, 10 bases remained unmatched. The CDR3, as DNA: TGTGCCAGCAGCCCCCCCGGACAGGTTTCAAATGAGCAGTTCTTC. Amino acid sequence: CASSPPGQVSNEQFF.

V and J are TRBV19 and TRBJ1-1; D is perhaps TRBD1 (6 bases). The CDR3 contains 18 residues. CDR1 is LNHDA, CDR2 SQIVND, per germline (reference sequence). V was clipped by 0 bases and J by 1 base, with 18 bases between them. CDR3 in DNA: TGTGCCAGTAGTATAGATCACAGGGAGCCGCCGAGGAACACTGAAGCTTTCTTT. Translated: CASSIDHREPPRNTEAFF.

The V call is TRBV7-8, the J call TRBJ2-5; TRBD1 matches 10 bases. CDR1 and CDR2 from the germline V gene are SGHVS and FQNEAQ. The J segment lost 4 bases and the V segment lost 3 bases, leaving 8 bases of the junction unmatched. The CDR3 covers 16 residues. Here the CDR3 DNA reads TGTGCCAGCAGCTTTACCTATGACAGGGGGCTAGAGACCCAGTACTTC. Amino acids: CASSFTYDRGLETQYF.

The chain carries TRBV29-1 and TRBJ2-6; maybe TRBD2 (6 bases). Trimming removed 2 bases from V and 3 bases from J, with 20 bases in between. Germline V gene data show CDR1 as SQVTM and CDR2 as ANQGSEA. This CDR3 has 18 amino acids. CDR3 sequence (DNA): TGCAGCGTTGAAAGAGCCCAAGGCGGGATCGGTGGGGCCAACGTCCTGACTTTC. This encodes CSVERAQGGIGGANVLTF.

The rearrangement links TRBV6-5 to TRBJ1-6, with TRBD1 as a possible D gene (6 bases). The germline V gene has CDR1 MNHEY and CDR2 SVGAGI. Trimming removed 5 bases from V and 14 bases from J, with 19 bases in between. The CDR3 is made up of 14 amino acids. The CDR3 DNA follows: TGTGCCAGCAGTAACCCCTCAGGGGAACGTACCCTCCACTTT. Translated: CASSNPSGERTLHF.

This clone showed up just once. CDR3 residues: CASSLRGGAIDYEQYF. CDR3 DNA: TGTGCCAGCAGCTTACGCGGGGGGGCTATCGATTACGAGCAGTACTTC. The V call is TRBV7-2, the J call TRBJ2-7; TRBD2 aligns across 9 bases. V dropped 2 bases and J dropped 4; count of bases not matched to a gene: 9. Germline CDR1 reads SGHTA; CDR2 reads FQGNSA. This CDR3 is 16 amino acids long.

This CDR3 is CASTKDRPNTGELFF. CDR3 nucleotides: TGTGCCAGTACTAAGGACAGGCCGAACACCGGGGAGCTGTTTTTT. The chain combines TRBV19 with TRBJ2-2, with 7 bases lining up with TRBD1. Germline values: CDR1 LNHDA, CDR2 SQIVND (reference sequence). With V trimmed by 7 bases and J by 0 bases, 5 bases remained unmatched. This CDR3 region has 15 residues. The complete variable domain, with remaining parts taken from reference TRBV19 and TRBJ2-2, reads DGGITQSPKYLFRKEGQNVTLSCEQNLNHDAMYWYRQDPGQGLRLIYYSQIVNDFQKGDIAEGYSVSREKKESFPLTVTSAQKNPTAFYLCASTKDRPNTGELFFGEGSRLTVL.

The V gene is TRBV5-4, the J gene TRBJ1-1; 9 bases align to TRBD1. V lost 4 bases to trimming and J lost 5 bases; unmatched junction nucleotides: 9. Germline loops: CDR1 SGHNT, CDR2 YYREEE (reference sequence). This CDR3 has 15 amino acids. CDR3 loop: CASSGKDRGRTEAFF. CDR3 coding DNA: TGTGCCAGCAGCGGAAAAGACAGGGGGAGAACTGAAGCTTTCTTT.

The rearrangement joins TRBV18 to TRBJ2-1; a weak D match, TRBD2 (5 bases). In germline, CDR1 is KGHSH, CDR2 LQKENI. This CDR3 has 19 amino acids. Trimming stripped 3 bases from V and 0 bases from J, with 21 bases between. The CDR3 coding sequence is TGTGCCAGCTCACCCCGGGTCTACCAGACGGGGAGCTCCTACAATGAGCAGTTCTTC. Translated: CASSPRVYQTGSSYNEQFF.

V usage is TRBV4-1 and J usage is TRBJ1-5; 9 bases agree with TRBD1. Germline V gene lookup returns CDR1 MGHRA and CDR2 YSYEKL. V shed 4 bases and J 6 bases; nucleotides not matched to a gene: 7. The CDR3 extends over 15 amino acids. This CDR3 reads CASSPRTGVSQPQHF. Here the CDR3 DNA reads TGCGCCAGCAGCCCGAGGACAGGGGTTAGTCAGCCCCAGCATTTT.

This rearrangement joins TRBV10-2 to TRBJ2-1; TRBD2 agrees at 12 bases. This CDR3 has 19 residues. With 2 bases clipped from V and 8 bases from J, the junction kept 16 bases outside the gene matches. Germline CDR1 is WSHSY and CDR2 is SAAADI. The CDR3 protein is CASSEIAPSGGVLGDEQFF. The CDR3 DNA reads as TGCGCCAGCAGTGAGATCGCGCCTAGCGGGGGGGTCTTGGGTGATGAGCAGTTCTTC.

This rearrangement joins TRBV6-2 or TRBV6-3 to TRBJ1-6; D not certain. There are 15 residues in the CDR3. Germline assignment: CDR1 MNHEY and CDR2 SVGEGT. V was shortened by 2 bases and J by 0 bases, with 5 bases between the two germline ends. In nucleotides, the CDR3 is TGTGCCAGCAGTTACAAGAGCTCCTATAATTCACCCCTCCACTTT. Amino acids: CASSYKSSYNSPLHF.

The V call is TRBV6-1, the J call TRBJ1-1; 7 nucleotides line up with TRBD1. Trimming cost V 2 bases and J 5 bases; bases outside gene matches: 8. This CDR3 region has 15 residues. Germline CDR1 is MNHNS and CDR2 is SASEGT. In DNA form, the CDR3 reads TGTGCCAGCAGTGAAAGGGTCAGGGGGAAAACTGAAGCTTTCTTT. Translating it yields CASSERVRGKTEAFF.

The DNA of the CDR3 is TGTGCCAGCAGTTACTCGATGGGGGGTGGCACCATATATTTT. Translation: CASSYSMGGGTIYF. The chain employs TRBV6-5 and TRBJ1-3; D perhaps matches TRBD1 (5 bases). CDR3 length equals 14 residues. Germline V CDR1 and CDR2: MNHEY, SVGAGI. Trimming removed 0 bases from V and 9 bases from J, with 12 bases in between.

This rearrangement joins TRBV3-1 (or the pseudogene TRBV3-2) to TRBJ1-2, with 12 bases aligning to TRBD1. The CDR3 has 18 residues. CDR1 and CDR2 (germline): LGHDT, YNNKEL (reference sequence). Trimming removed 2 bases from V and 5 bases from J; junction bases left unmatched: 12. The CDR3 bases are TGTGCCAGCAGCCAAACTATCGGGACAGGGGGCATCGGGTATGGCTACACCTTC. Amino acid sequence: CASSQTIGTGGIGYGYTF.

The chain couples TRBV9 to TRBJ1-2, with 8 bases aligning to TRBD1. CDR1 and CDR2 from the germline V gene are SGDLS and YYNGEE. The V segment lost 3 bases and the J segment 5 bases; nucleotides outside the gene matches: 9. The CDR3 runs to 15 residues. CDR3 coding DNA: TGTGCCAGCAGCGCCCCACAGGGGGTGGAATATGGCTACACCTTC. Translated: CASSAPQGVEYGYTF.

This clone came up once. The chain couples TRBV7-2 to TRBJ2-3; D perhaps matches TRBD1 (5 bases). The germline V and J ends were trimmed by 8 bases and 6 bases, with 15 bases remaining between them. The CDR3 has 13 residues. Germline V CDR1 and CDR2: SGHTA, FQGNSA. The CDR3 is CASGQNPGDTQYF. The CDR3 DNA reads as TGTGCCAGCGGCCAAAATCCAGGGGATACGCAGTATTTT.

This clone appeared once. The chain couples TRBV6-2 or TRBV6-3 to TRBJ2-3; D unresolved. Germline V gives CDR1 MNHEY, CDR2 SVGEGT. This CDR3 region has 18 residues. Trimming pared 0 bases from V and 2 bases from J, leaving 18 bases between. The CDR3 loop reads CASSYSSLYIYNTDTQYF. CDR3 sequence (DNA): TGTGCCAGCAGTTACTCGTCGCTGTACATTTATAACACAGATACGCAGTATTTT.

The rearrangement uses TRBV6-5 and TRBJ2-5; D might be TRBD2 (7 bases). Per germline, CDR1 MNHEY and CDR2 SVGAGI. The CDR3 length is 13 residues. V lost 6 bases to trimming and J lost 5 bases, with 13 bases between them. The CDR3 nucleotides are TGTGCCAGCAGGCGGGGGCTTCGGGAGACCCAGTACTTC. This codes for CASRRGLRETQYF.

The rearrangement links TRBV15 to TRBJ1-3; 10 bases fit TRBD1. CDR1 and CDR2 from the germline V gene are LNHNV and YYDKDF (reference sequence). The V segment lost 4 bases and the J segment 4 bases; nucleotides outside the gene matches: 4. This CDR3 region has 15 residues. This CDR3 reads CATSTDRGLGNTIYF. The CDR3 DNA follows: TGTGCCACCAGCACTGACAGGGGGCTGGGAAACACCATATATTTT.

Turning to this clone: The sample contains more than one DNA sequence encoding this CDR3. J is TRBJ2-2 and V is TRBV3-1 (or the pseudogene TRBV3-2); TRBD2 aligns across 15 bases. CDR1 is LGHDT and CDR2 is YNNKEL in the germline V gene (reference sequence). This CDR3 is built from 19 residues. V lost 3 bases to trimming and J lost 8 bases; unmatched junction nucleotides: 13. The CDR3 is CASSHTGTSGGFGTGELFF. The CDR3 DNA reads as TGTGCCAGCAGCCATACTGGGACTAGCGGGGGGTTTGGCACTGGGGAGCTGTTTTTT.

The genes are TRBV7-6 and TRBJ1-6, with TRBD1 matching 7 bases. CDR1 and CDR2 from the germline V gene are SGHVS and FNYEAQ. The V and J ends lost 0 bases and 10 bases, in that order; junction bases with no gene match: 6. This CDR3 is built from 15 residues. The CDR3 DNA follows: TGTGCCAGCAGCTTAGCCACAGGGGCAAGGTCACCCCTCCACTTT. This translates into CASSLATGARSPLHF.

The V gene is TRBV3-1 (or the pseudogene TRBV3-2), the J gene TRBJ2-7; 8 bases align to TRBD2. The CDR3 runs 17 residues. Germline V gene data show CDR1 as LGHDT and CDR2 as YNNKEL (reference sequence). The V gene end was trimmed by 0 bases and the J gene end by 4 bases; junction bases not matched to a gene: 11. For the CDR3, the DNA is TGTGCCAGCAGCCAAGAATCGGCCGGGACTAGGGGATACGAGCAGTACTTC. Protein product: CASSQESAGTRGYEQYF.

This chain uses TRBV11-2 with TRBJ1-2; tentative D call: TRBD1 (5 bases). The CDR3 spans 14 residues. The germline V and J ends were trimmed by 0 bases and 7 bases, with 12 bases remaining between them. Germline-derived CDR1 and CDR2 are SGHAT and FQNNGV. The CDR3: CASSLEGRVRGYTF. The CDR3 DNA follows: TGTGCCAGCAGCTTAGAAGGCAGGGTTCGTGGCTACACCTTC.

This rearrangement joins TRBV6-6 to TRBJ2-3; TRBD2 matches 8 bases. The trim removed 4 bases at V and 2 bases at J, leaving 8 bases unmatched. This CDR3 is built from 16 residues. Germline-derived CDR1 and CDR2 are MNHNY and SVGAGI (reference sequence). The DNA for the CDR3 is TGTGCCAGCAGTTCACTCAGACTAGCGACCACAGATACGCAGTATTTT. Its protein is CASSSLRLATTDTQYF.

V and J are TRBV4-3 and TRBJ2-5, with a possible D match to TRBD1 (6 bases). V was shortened by 0 bases and J by 2 bases, with 10 bases between the two germline ends. This CDR3 is 15 amino acids long. Germline V gene lookup returns CDR1 LGHNA and CDR2 YSLEER. Written as DNA, the CDR3 is TGCGCCAGCAGCCAAGATATCGGACAGCAAGAGACCCAGTACTTC. Translated: CASSQDIGQQETQYF.